This T cell receptor beta chain is drawn from a study of Ad26.COV2.S vaccination and SARS-CoV-2 variants. Indicated treatment: around 19 received Ad26.COV2.S at low or high dose, single or two shots; about 5 received placebo; per-sample allocation not given. Sampling was done on day 63 after the first vaccine or placebo injection. Trimming stripped 5 bases from V and 7 bases from J, with 12 bases between. This CDR3 is 14 amino acids long. Germline loops: CDR1 LGHDT, CDR2 YNNKEL (reference sequence). The method was immunoSEQ multiplex PCR; TCRdb's version includes in-frame clones alone and lacks a portion of them. Among 400,000 or so clones listed, less than 90% were seen once.

The source was peripheral blood, collected in a trial of Ad26.COV2.S vaccine versus placebo. This sequence originates from a person between 18 and 65 years old who received the Ad26.COV2.S COVID-19 vaccine or a placebo. The V call is TRBV3-1 (or the pseudogene TRBV3-2), the J call TRBJ1-6; a weak D match, TRBD1 (5 bases). DNA for the CDR3: TGTGCCAGCAGCGTCAACCAGGGAAATTCACCCCTCCACTTT. Protein product: CASSVNQGNSPLHF.